Sequencing of this T cell receptor beta chain was carried out in a study of technical replicates of blood from four donors. V was clipped by 7 bases and J by 6 bases, with 18 bases between them. The CDR3 loop spans 15 amino acids. Germline values: CDR1 MGHRA, CDR2 YSYEKL. The method was immunoSEQ multiplex PCR; TCRdb's version includes in-frame clones alone and lacks a portion of them. Of approximately 79,000 clones listed, around 90% are singletons. The TCR comes from a human donor in good health. V gene TRBV4-1 combines with J gene TRBJ2-2; TRBD2 might be the D (6 bases). Source material: T cells isolated from PBMCs. The CDR3 is CASNFLATGAGELFF. CDR3 nucleotide sequence: TGCGCCAGCAATTTCCTAGCGACGGGGGCCGGGGAGCTGTTTTTT.